These 19 T cell receptor beta chains share one sample of origin, sequenced in a study of human T cells and chemical hapten exposure (dated by TCRdb to the early 2020s). In light of the paper, this sample's time point label describes: patch test 3, about 24 weeks after DPC sensitization. This specimen's treatment or condition label, interpreted: therapeutic diphenylcyclopropenone sensitization with weekly scalp DPC. Library preparation employed RACE. TCRdb names NextSeq 500 as the instrument used. TCRdb reworked the public reads: Q25 trimming with fastp, MiXCR clone assembly, productive beta chains retained. Records with the same CDR3 protein are collapsed into one entry carrying the most frequent genes and DNA. The sample has about 64,000 distinct CDR3 sequences on record, 9.5% to 12% of them singletons. About 2% of the sample is in the top ten clones. The sample consisted of whole blood, taken in connection with sensitization to the hapten diphenylcyclopropenone (DPC). These receptors all come from a woman in her twenties or thirties with alopecia areata. Some clones in this sample may be carry-over from other donors' samples.

This rearrangement joins TRBV18 to TRBJ2-7, with D perhaps TRBD1 or TRBD2 (5 bases each). The CDR3 has 13 residues. V lost 3 bases and J 3 bases, leaving 9 bases between the germline ends. The germline V gene has CDR1 KGHSH and CDR2 LQKENI. DNA for the CDR3: TGTGCCAGCTCACCCGGGGACCGCTACGAGCAGTACTTC. Translating gives CASSPGDRYEQYF.

Worth noting for this clonotype: One base away lies a much larger clone, so this may be a sequencing read error. The CDR3 does not end in the conserved phenylalanine or tryptophan, so this is likely a read error. The chain couples TRBV7-9 to TRBJ1-1; a possible D gene is TRBD1 (5 bases). There are 12 residues in the CDR3. V lost 1 base and J 6 bases, leaving 6 bases between the germline ends. CDR1 and CDR2 (germline): SEHNR, FQNEAQ (reference sequence). The CDR3 DNA reads as TGTGCCAGCAGCTTAGAGGGACCTGAAGCTTTCTTA. It yields the protein CASSLEGPEAFL.

This sequence joins TRBV25-1 and TRBJ1-1, with 9 bases that match TRBD1. The CDR3 loop spans 14 amino acids. V shed 8 bases, J shed 7 bases, and the junction held 11 bases outside the gene matches. Germline CDR1 MGHDK, CDR2 SYGVNS. CDR3 sequence (DNA): TGTGCCAGCCTTTATACAGGGGGCAGAAATGAAGCTTTCTTT. It is translated as CASLYTGGRNEAFF.

This clonotype was detected only a few times. V is TRBV4-2 and J is TRBJ2-7; the match to TRBD2 covers 10 bases. Germline CDR1 is LGHNA and CDR2 is YNFKEQ. The CDR3 consists of 15 residues. Trimming at V came to 6 bases and at J to 0 bases, leaving 5 bases not matched to a gene. Written as DNA, the CDR3 is TGTGCCAGCAGGGGGACTAGCGACCCCTCCTACGAGCAGTACTTC. It is translated as CASRGTSDPSYEQYF.

This clonotype was seen repeatedly, ten times or more. The chain carries TRBV20-1 and TRBJ2-1, with a possible D match to TRBD1 (6 bases). This CDR3 region has 13 residues. The V gene lost 3 bases and the J gene lost 5 bases, with 11 bases spanning the gap. Germline V gives CDR1 DFQATT, CDR2 SNEGSKA (reference sequence). The CDR3 DNA follows: TGCAGTGCTAGCAGGGGTTTCGACAATGAGCAGTTCTTC. Translated, it gives CSASRGFDNEQFF.

This clonotype has just a few counts. Written as DNA, the CDR3 is TGCGCCAACCCCATCGTAACAGGGGTGGATCAGCCCCAGCATTTT. This encodes CANPIVTGVDQPQHF. The rearrangement joins TRBV5-1 to TRBJ1-5; 7 bases map to TRBD1. V trimming: 9 bases; J trimming: 5 bases; junction bases outside the gene matches: 14. Germline values: CDR1 SGHRS, CDR2 YFSETQ. The CDR3 covers 15 residues.

The chain combines TRBV27 with TRBJ1-1, with 8 bases matching TRBD1. This CDR3 is 18 amino acids long. Germline CDR1 is MNHEY and CDR2 is SMNVEV (reference sequence). J was trimmed by 5 bases and V by 0 bases; bases with no gene match: 14. CDR3 loop: CASSLSIPGQGRWTEAFF. Here the CDR3 DNA reads TGTGCCAGCAGTTTATCCATCCCAGGACAGGGTAGGTGGACTGAAGCTTTCTTT.

This clonotype appeared many times. The chain is built from TRBV7-9 and TRBJ1-4, with D unresolved. From germline, CDR1 is SEHNR and CDR2 FQNEAQ (reference sequence). The CDR3 loop spans 14 amino acids. V dropped 5 bases and J dropped 7 bases, with 14 bases sitting between them. The CDR3 DNA reads TGTGCCAGCAGCACGACTGCCTTCGGTGAAAAACTGTTTTTT. This encodes CASSTTAFGEKLFF.

This clonotype occurred a few times. J is TRBJ2-3 and V is TRBV4-3, with D perhaps TRBD2 (6 bases). Trimming stripped 4 bases from V and 3 bases from J, with 23 bases between. The CDR3 extends over 18 amino acids. Germline V gene data show CDR1 as LGHNA and CDR2 as YSLEER. This CDR3 is CASSRMPPMGGATDTQYF. The CDR3 DNA follows: TGCGCCAGCAGCCGGATGCCCCCTATGGGCGGGGCGACAGATACGCAGTATTTT.

This clonotype was recorded a few times. The rearrangement joins TRBV12-3 or TRBV12-4 to TRBJ1-5; D perhaps matches TRBD1 (6 bases). With 5 bases removed from V and 2 bases from J, the gap between germline ends came to 19 bases. The CDR3 consists of 17 residues. CDR3 region: CASSHKAKTGGNQPQHF. The CDR3 DNA reads as TGTGCCAGCAGTCACAAAGCCAAGACAGGAGGCAATCAGCCCCAGCATTTT.

The V gene is TRBV7-2, the J gene TRBJ2-5; either TRBD1 or TRBD2 may fit D (5 bases each). In germline, CDR1 is SGHTA, CDR2 FQGNSA. With 0 bases removed from V and 0 bases from J, the gap between germline ends came to 8 bases. The CDR3 is made up of 15 amino acids. CDR3 amino acids: CASSLAGTHQETQYF. In DNA form, the CDR3 reads TGTGCCAGCAGCTTAGCCGGGACCCACCAAGAGACCCAGTACTTC.

This clonotype was seen many times. V and J are TRBV5-1 and TRBJ1-1; the D is unclear. This CDR3 comprises 15 residues. Trimming pared 0 bases from V and 1 base from J, leaving 10 bases between. Germline V gene lookup returns CDR1 SGHRS and CDR2 YFSETQ. CDR3 sequence reads: CASSLVPGKNTEAFF. The CDR3 bases are TGCGCCAGCAGCTTGGTCCCGGGGAAGAACACTGAAGCTTTCTTT.

The chain uses TRBV7-6 and TRBJ2-3; 8 bases map to TRBD1. The length of the CDR3 is 15 residues. The V and J ends lost 4 bases and 0 bases, in that order; junction bases with no gene match: 3. Per the germline V gene, CDR1 is SGHVS and CDR2 is FNYEAQ. The CDR3 sequence is CASSSGQGSTDTQYF. The CDR3 DNA reads TGTGCCAGCAGCTCTGGACAGGGTAGCACAGATACGCAGTATTTT.

Only a few counts were recorded for this clonotype. The V and J genes are TRBV9 and TRBJ2-2, with 8 bases identical to TRBD1. The CDR3 totals 14 residues. With V trimmed by 0 bases and J by 6 bases, 1 base remained unmatched. The germline CDR1 and CDR2 sequences are SGDLS and YYNGEE. CDR3 DNA sequence: TGTGCCAGCAGCGTAGTACAGGGGGCCGGGGAGCTGTTTTTT. It specifies CASSVVQGAGELFF.

The rearrangement links TRBV19 to TRBJ2-3, with D hard to call. The CDR3 contains 13 residues. Per the germline V gene, CDR1 is LNHDA and CDR2 is SQIVND (reference sequence). V lost 2 bases to trimming and J lost 4 bases, with 7 bases between them. CDR3 sequence reads: CASSIRLADTQYF. The CDR3 DNA is TGTGCCAGTAGTATAAGGCTCGCAGATACGCAGTATTTT.

The chain employs TRBV28 and TRBJ1-1; tentative D call: TRBD1 (6 bases). The CDR3 runs to 13 residues. In germline, CDR1 is MDHEN, CDR2 SYDVKM. The V end lost 5 bases, the J end lost 9 bases, and 16 bases lay between the germline ends. The CDR3 DNA reads TGTGCCAGCAGTCCCGGGGGGCCTGAAAAAGCTTTCTTT. Translated, it gives CASSPGGPEKAFF.

The V and J genes are TRBV7-9 and TRBJ2-2; D not certain. The V gene's germline CDR1 is SEHNR and CDR2 FQNEAQ (reference sequence). The CDR3 sequence is 12 residues long. Trimming shortened V by 5 bases and J by 12 bases, and 13 bases separated the two germline ends. The DNA of the CDR3 is TGTGCCAGCAGCCTTGAGGAAGGGAAGCTGTTTTTT. It encodes CASSLEEGKLFF.

A single count supports this clonotype. Being one base from a much bigger clone, this may be a read error. CDR3 sequence: CASSSGRRGDAQYF. The CDR3 DNA reads as TGTGCCAGCAGCTCAGGACGCAGGGGGGACGCGCAGTACTTC. V usage is TRBV5-4 and J usage is TRBJ2-7; weak D call: TRBD1 (7 bases). CDR3 length: 14 residues. Germline V gene lookup returns CDR1 SGHNT and CDR2 YYREEE (reference sequence). Between the trimmed V and J ends, which lost 3 bases and 9 bases, there was a span of 19 bases.

This clonotype was recorded at least ten times. The chain uses TRBV28 and TRBJ2-7; D uncertain. The V end lost 5 bases, the J end lost 6 bases, and 8 bases lay between the germline ends. The germline CDR1 and CDR2 sequences are MDHEN and SYDVKM. This CDR3 contains 11 residues. In DNA, the CDR3 is TGTGCCAGCAGTATCGGGCGCGAGCAGTACTTC. Encoded protein: CASSIGREQYF. Together with reference TRBV28 and TRBJ2-7, the CDR3 gives the full variable domain: DVKVTQSSRYLVKRTGEKVFLECVQDMDHENMFWYRQDPGLGLRLIYFSYDVKMKEKGDIPEGYSVSREKKERFSLILESASTNQTSMYLCASSIGREQYFGPGTRLTVT.